One and the same sample provided the 26 T cell receptor beta chains below, sequenced in a study of T-cell reconstitution after alpha-beta-depleted transplantation in children (TCRdb year 2016). The library was built by means of PCR. Sequencing was performed on an Illumina HiSeq 2500. TCR libraries were prepared with molecular barcoding, using unique molecular identifiers to normalize TCRbeta repertoire quantification. Clones were called with MiXCR by TCRdb after fastp trimmed the public reads at Q25, and only in-frame beta chains were retained. CDR3 protein duplicates are merged, each entry listing the most common genes and DNA. The sample includes approximately 350,000 distinct CDR3 sequences, with roughly 15% observed a single time. About 4.5% of the sample is taken by the ten largest. The source material was PBMCs, sampled from the stem cell graft. These receptors all stem from a human donor who donated a stem cell graft to a child with Fanconi anemia.

V usage is TRBV7-9 and J usage is TRBJ1-2; D not certain. Germline CDR1 reads SEHNR; CDR2 reads FQNEAQ (reference sequence). V was clipped by 5 bases and J by 14 bases, with 15 bases between them. The CDR3 spans 11 residues. The CDR3 loop reads CASSDTDGQTF. CDR3 coding DNA: TGTGCCAGCAGCGATACGGACGGTCAGACCTTC.

The chain carries TRBV2 and TRBJ2-1; the match to TRBD1 covers 7 bases. The germline gives CDR1 SNHLY, CDR2 FYNNEI. The CDR3 loop spans 15 amino acids. V dropped 2 bases and J dropped 4; count of bases not matched to a gene: 5. Here the CDR3 reads CASSEQDRFYNEQFF. DNA for the CDR3: TGTGCCAGCAGTGAACAGGACAGGTTTTACAATGAGCAGTTCTTC.

There are many counts of this clonotype. The J gene is TRBJ1-1, the V gene TRBV12-3 or TRBV12-4; no clear D. This CDR3 is built from 12 residues. Trimming shortened V by 4 bases and J by 10 bases, and 13 bases separated the two germline ends. The CDR3 protein is CASSSLTLGAFF. Here the CDR3 DNA reads TGTGCCAGCAGTTCCCTAACCCTGGGAGCTTTCTTT.

This clonotype showed up many times. The chain employs TRBV9 and TRBJ2-1; D might be TRBD2 (5 bases). V lost 0 bases to trimming and J lost 2 bases, with 9 bases between them. Germline CDR1 is SGDLS and CDR2 is YYNGEE. The CDR3 is made up of 15 amino acids. Written as DNA, the CDR3 is TGTGCCAGCAGCGTAGACGGGGTAGCCTACAATGAGCAGTTCTTC. It specifies CASSVDGVAYNEQFF. Filled out from reference TRBV9 and TRBJ2-1, the complete variable domain reads DSGVTQTPKHLITATGQRVTLRCSPRSGDLSVYWYQQSLDQGLQFLIQYYNGEERAKGNILERFSAQQFPDLHSELNLSSLELGDSALYFCASSVDGVAYNEQFFGPGTRLTVL.

There are a few counts of this clonotype. This chain connects TRBV7-9 to TRBJ2-3; TRBD2 aligns across 9 bases. This CDR3 is built from 16 residues. J was trimmed by 5 bases and V by 4 bases; bases with no gene match: 10. The V gene's germline CDR1 is SEHNR and CDR2 FQNEAQ (reference sequence). Here the CDR3 reads CASSSKRGDHGDTQYF. The CDR3 nucleotides are TGTGCCAGCAGCTCCAAGCGGGGGGACCATGGAGATACGCAGTATTTT.

Only a few counts were recorded for this clonotype. The chain joins TRBV28 to TRBJ2-3; 14 positions match TRBD2. The junction had 3 bases not matched to a gene; V was cut back by 6 bases and J by 7 bases. Germline loops: CDR1 MDHEN, CDR2 SYDVKM. CDR3 length: 14 residues. CDR3 in DNA: TGTGCCAGCAGGACTAGCGGGGGGGCGAATACGCAGTATTTT. Residues: CASRTSGGANTQYF.

The chain recombines TRBV5-1 with TRBJ2-7; D may match TRBD1 or TRBD2 (5 bases each). CDR3 size: 15 residues. Trimming took 6 bases from V and 3 from J, leaving 19 bases between them. Germline V gene sequence: CDR1 SGHRS, CDR2 YFSETQ. In nucleotides, the CDR3 is TGCGCCAGCACTCCGGAGGTGGGGGAGTACTACGAGCAGTACTTC. Residues: CASTPEVGEYYEQYF.

This clonotype was recorded a few times. The genes are TRBV5-1 and TRBJ2-5; D is unresolved. Germline-derived CDR1 and CDR2 are SGHRS and YFSETQ. The CDR3 has 15 residues. Deletions cut 0 bases from V and 2 bases from J, with 11 bases between. CDR3 in amino acids: CASSLGAVQQETQYF. The CDR3 DNA reads TGCGCCAGCAGCTTGGGGGCCGTACAACAAGAGACCCAGTACTTC.

This clonotype was detected a few times. The V and J genes are TRBV12-3 or TRBV12-4 and TRBJ2-7, with 7 bases fitting TRBD1. This CDR3 spans 15 amino acids. The ends lost 0 bases at V and 0 bases at J; junction bases unmatched: 2. The CDR3 protein is CASSLATGSSYEQYF. CDR3 sequence (DNA): TGTGCCAGCAGTTTAGCGACAGGGAGCTCCTACGAGCAGTACTTC.

This clonotype was observed a handful of times. The V call is TRBV6-5, the J call TRBJ2-4; 7 nucleotides agree with TRBD2. Trimming at V came to 2 bases and at J to 8 bases, leaving 3 bases not matched to a gene. The germline gives CDR1 MNHEY, CDR2 SVGAGI. CDR3 size: 13 residues. Here the CDR3 DNA reads TGTGCCAGCAGTTACGGGAGGGCGGACATTCAGTACTTC. Protein sequence: CASSYGRADIQYF.

This clonotype was recorded a few times. V usage is TRBV6-5 and J usage is TRBJ1-4; D may be TRBD1 (6 bases). CDR1 MNHEY and CDR2 SVGAGI come from the germline V gene. The CDR3 consists of 17 residues. Deletions cut 0 bases from V and 10 bases from J, with 21 bases between. This chain's CDR3 is CASSYSGQSFQGGKLFF. For the CDR3, the DNA is TGTGCCAGCAGTTACTCAGGACAGTCCTTCCAAGGAGGAAAACTGTTTTTT.

This clonotype was observed a handful of times. This rearrangement joins TRBV6-6 to TRBJ2-1, with D unclear. The CDR3 has 13 amino acids. V was trimmed by 5 bases and J by 6 bases, leaving 11 bases between them. Germline CDR1 is MNHNY and CDR2 is SVGAGI (reference sequence). CDR3 DNA sequence: TGTGCCAGCAGTCCTGTAACTGCCAATGAGCAGTTCTTC. Translation: CASSPVTANEQFF.

This clonotype was seen ten or more times. V is TRBV5-6 and J is TRBJ2-3; 8 nucleotides align to TRBD1. The CDR3 is made up of 16 amino acids. CDR1 and CDR2 from the germline V gene are SGHDT and YYEEEE. Trimming at V came to 5 bases and at J to 4 bases, leaving 12 bases not matched to a gene. The DNA of the CDR3 is TGTGCCAGCAGTTTGTTACCTCAGGGGGCATCAGATACGCAGTATTTT. It specifies CASSLLPQGASDTQYF.

The table lists this clonotype with many counts. The chain employs TRBV20-1 and TRBJ1-2; D is ambiguous. The CDR3 consists of 12 residues. V shed 6 bases and J shed 7 bases, with 15 bases lying between them. Germline values: CDR1 DFQATT, CDR2 SNEGSKA (reference sequence). CDR3 nucleotides: TGCAGTGCGGCGGACGGAGAGGTTGGCTACACCTTC. Its translation is CSAADGEVGYTF.

The V call is TRBV11-1, the J call TRBJ1-2; D not certain. V was shortened by 4 bases and J by 4 bases, with 22 bases between the two germline ends. Germline CDR1 and CDR2: SGHAT and FQDESV (reference sequence). The CDR3 spans 17 residues. The CDR3 DNA reads as TGTGCCAGCAGCTCCCAAAGCGGGCCACTCGGCGGCTATGGCTACACCTTC. This translates into CASSSQSGPLGGYGYTF.

In this sample, this clonotype turned up many times. The chain is built from TRBV20-1 and TRBJ2-1, with D unresolved. V lost 3 bases and J lost 0, with 12 bases in between. Germline V gives CDR1 DFQATT, CDR2 SNEGSKA (reference sequence). The CDR3 runs 15 residues. The CDR3 sequence: CSASGPLSSYNEQFF. CDR3 DNA: TGCAGTGCTAGCGGGCCCCTCAGCTCCTACAATGAGCAGTTCTTC.

In this sample, this clonotype turned up many times. This rearrangement joins TRBV7-2 to TRBJ1-5; D unresolved. The CDR3 totals 15 residues. Trimming cost V 4 bases and J 0 bases, with 10 bases left between them. Germline V gene lookup returns CDR1 SGHTA and CDR2 FQGNSA. CDR3 residues: CASSSGEYSNQPQHF. The CDR3 DNA sequence: TGTGCCAGCAGCTCGGGAGAATATAGCAATCAGCCCCAGCATTTT.

This chain uses TRBV5-1 with TRBJ1-5; D gene unclear. Germline CDR1 reads SGHRS; CDR2 reads YFSETQ. V dropped 2 bases and J dropped 4 bases, with 13 bases sitting between them. The CDR3 is 15 amino acids. CDR3 DNA: TGCGCCAGCAGCTTCGATGACCCGGGAAATCAGCCCCAGCATTTT. Protein product: CASSFDDPGNQPQHF.

A remark on this clonotype: The junction and the germline gene differ at one end; a read error may be behind it. The CDR3 region has the DNA TGTGCCAGCAGTTTGATGCAGCGGGGTCCTGACTTC. This encodes CASSLMQRGPDF. This chain uses TRBV12-3 or TRBV12-4 with TRBJ2-7; 7 bases align to TRBD2. The CDR3 loop spans 12 amino acids.

This clonotype was observed a single time. The J gene is TRBJ2-7, the V gene TRBV11-2; D unresolved. V was trimmed by 3 bases and J by 7 bases, leaving 13 bases between them. This CDR3 comprises 13 residues. The V gene's germline CDR1 is SGHAT and CDR2 FQNNGV. The CDR3 DNA reads TGTGCCAGCAGCTTTGGTCAGGTCTTAGAGCAGTACTTC. Protein: CASSFGQVLEQYF.

The sample holds a few counts of this clonotype. The chain recombines TRBV20-1 with TRBJ2-3; TRBD2 matches 8 bases. V shed 5 bases, J shed 3 bases, and the junction held 4 bases outside the gene matches. The V gene's germline CDR1 is DFQATT and CDR2 SNEGSKA (reference sequence). The CDR3 is 13 residues long. CDR3 amino acids: CSAGAGATDTQYF. CDR3 coding DNA: TGCAGTGCTGGAGCGGGGGCTACAGATACGCAGTATTTT.

This clonotype was seen repeatedly, ten times or more. The rearrangement links TRBV5-1 to TRBJ2-1; D might be TRBD1 (6 bases). Trimming pared 6 bases from V and 5 bases from J, leaving 18 bases between. CDR3 size: 15 residues. From germline, CDR1 is SGHRS and CDR2 YFSETQ. The chain's CDR3 is CASTPGAGLNNEQFF. CDR3 sequence (DNA): TGCGCCAGCACCCCAGGGGCGGGCCTAAACAATGAGCAGTTCTTC. Full variable domain (rest looked up from reference TRBV5-1 and TRBJ2-1): KAGVTQTPRYLIKTRGQQVTLSCSPISGHRSVSWYQQTPGQGLQFLFEYFSETQRNKGNFPGRFSGRQFSNSRSEMNVSTLELGDSALYLCASTPGAGLNNEQFFGPGTRLTVL.

At least ten counts were recorded for this clonotype. The CDR3 DNA reads as TGTGCCAGCAGTTTACAGGGTTACACCGGGGAGCTGTTTTTT. Translated, it gives CASSLQGYTGELFF. The chain has TRBV28 and TRBJ2-2; a weak D match, TRBD1 (5 bases). V was shortened by 2 bases and J by 3 bases, with 7 bases between the two germline ends. Germline V lookup: CDR1 MDHEN, CDR2 SYDVKM. The CDR3 sequence is 14 residues long.

This clonotype was found many times. V gene TRBV4-3 combines with J gene TRBJ1-5; D is unclear. This CDR3 is built from 15 residues. The V gene lost 0 bases and the J gene lost 3 bases, with 9 bases spanning the gap. Germline V lookup: CDR1 LGHNA, CDR2 YSLEER. CDR3 amino acids: CASSQDRENNQPQHF. CDR3 coding DNA: TGCGCCAGCAGCCAAGATCGTGAGAACAATCAGCCCCAGCATTTT.

This clonotype was recorded a few times. The chain carries TRBV15 and TRBJ1-5, with a tentative D call TRBD1 (6 bases). CDR3 size: 16 residues. In germline, CDR1 is LNHNV, CDR2 YYDKDF (reference sequence). Trimming stripped 0 bases from V and 6 bases from J, with 15 bases between. The CDR3 spells CATSRDGDGGIQPQHF. The DNA of the CDR3 is TGTGCCACCAGCAGAGATGGCGACGGGGGCATTCAGCCCCAGCATTTT.

This clonotype was observed a few times. The chain carries TRBV7-9 and TRBJ2-7; D may be TRBD2 (6 bases). Trimming took 4 bases from V and 4 from J, leaving 8 bases between them. The germline CDR1 and CDR2 sequences are SEHNR and FQNEAQ (reference sequence). The CDR3 has 12 amino acids. CDR3 DNA sequence: TGTGCCAGCAGCTATAGCGGTTACGAGCAGTACTTC. Translation: CASSYSGYEQYF.